This is a list of T cell receptor beta chains from one sample in a study of cytomegalovirus exposure and HLA in healthy donors. Using immunoSEQ multiplex PCR, the repertoire was profiled, and TCRdb retains in-frame clones only, with some absent. The sample includes over 100,000 clones, 75% to 85% of them seen just once. Material for sequencing was PBMCs. The receptors were sampled from a woman aged 50 to 60 in good health and CMV-seropositive. Both conserved end residues are part of each CDR3. Each record gives: CDR3 protein, CDR3 DNA, V gene, J gene, D gene, clone size. The D gene is left open where the match is weak. Clone size is given for some rows only: seen once, a few or many times, or a class if the clone is expanded.

CDR3 protein: CATSSFGGDEDTEAFF
CDR3 DNA: TGTGCCACCAGCAGCTTCGGGGGGGACGAAGACACTGAAGCTTTCTTT
V gene: TRBV15
J gene: TRBJ1-1
D gene: -
clone size: -

CDR3 protein: CASSELGGTEAFF
CDR3 DNA: TGTGCCAGCAGTGAATTGGGGGGGACTGAAGCTTTCTTT
V gene: TRBV6-1
J gene: TRBJ1-1
D gene: -
clone size: -

CDR3 protein: CASSVGLRDRVQRGYTF
CDR3 DNA: TGTGCCAGCAGCGTAGGCCTCCGGGACAGGGTCCAGAGAGGCTACACCTTC
V gene: TRBV9
J gene: TRBJ1-2
D gene: TRBD1
clone size: -

CDR3 protein: CASTGGRSREGQYF
CDR3 DNA: TGTGCCAGCACCGGGGGAAGGTCGAGGGAGGGGCAGTACTTC
V gene: TRBV2
J gene: TRBJ2-7
D gene: TRBD2
clone size: once

CDR3 protein: CASSGSAGGLSSYNEQFF
CDR3 DNA: TGTGCCAGTAGTGGGTCAGCGGGGGGGCTTTCAAGTTACAATGAGCAGTTCTTC
V gene: TRBV19
J gene: TRBJ2-1
D gene: TRBD2
clone size: -

CDR3 protein: CASRTDTYTSYGYTF
CDR3 DNA: TGTGCCAGCAGAACTGACACCTACACAAGCTATGGCTACACCTTC
V gene: TRBV6-6
J gene: TRBJ1-2
D gene: -
clone size: once

CDR3 protein: CASSLFGGDISYEQYF
CDR3 DNA: TGTGCCAGCAGCTTATTCGGGGGAGACATCTCCTACGAGCAGTACTTC
V gene: TRBV7-9
J gene: TRBJ2-7
D gene: -
clone size: -

CDR3 protein: CASNHSPGRGTDTQYF
CDR3 DNA: TGTGCCAGCAACCATTCCCCGGGCAGGGGAACAGATACGCAGTATTTT
V gene: TRBV11-2
J gene: TRBJ2-3
D gene: -
clone size: few

CDR3 protein: CASSNDDRVNTEAFF
CDR3 DNA: TGTGCTAGCAGTAACGACGACAGGGTGAACACTGAAGCTTTCTTT
V gene: TRBV7-7
J gene: TRBJ1-1
D gene: TRBD1
clone size: -

CDR3 protein: CATLLTSGSVGYNEQFF
CDR3 DNA: TGTGCCACCCTACTGACTAGCGGGAGTGTCGGTTACAATGAGCAGTTCTTC
V gene: TRBV2
J gene: TRBJ2-1
D gene: TRBD2
clone size: -

CDR3 protein: CASSLDRGFQPQHF
CDR3 DNA: TGTGCCAGCAGTCTGGACAGGGGGTTTCAGCCCCAGCATTTT
V gene: TRBV2
J gene: TRBJ1-5
D gene: TRBD1
clone size: once

CDR3 protein: CASSQDEVGYSGNTIYF
CDR3 DNA: TGCGCCAGCAGCCAAGATGAAGTGGGCTACTCTGGAAACACCATATATTTT
V gene: TRBV4-1
J gene: TRBJ1-3
D gene: -
clone size: -

CDR3 protein: CSVVGGSGTDTQYF
CDR3 DNA: TGCAGCGTTGTAGGTGGGAGTGGGACAGATACGCAGTATTTT
V gene: TRBV29-1
J gene: TRBJ2-3
D gene: -
clone size: -

CDR3 protein: CASSQEPAVMNTEAFF
CDR3 DNA: TGTGCCAGCAGCCAAGAACCGGCGGTGATGAACACTGAAGCTTTCTTT
V gene: TRBV4-2
J gene: TRBJ1-1
D gene: -
clone size: -

CDR3 protein: CASTRVRVNTEAFF
CDR3 DNA: TGTGCCAGCACCAGGGTGAGAGTGAACACTGAAGCTTTCTTT
V gene: TRBV7-2
J gene: TRBJ1-1
D gene: -
clone size: -

CDR3 protein: CASNVLAGNNEQFF
CDR3 DNA: TGTGCCAGCAACGTTCTAGCGGGGAACAATGAGCAGTTCTTC
V gene: TRBV6-1
J gene: TRBJ2-1
D gene: TRBD2
clone size: -

CDR3 protein: CASSMARDLNEQYF
CDR3 DNA: TGTGCCAGTAGTATGGCCAGGGATCTGAACGAGCAGTACTTC
V gene: TRBV19
J gene: TRBJ2-7
D gene: -
clone size: -

CDR3 protein: CASTPPGQGTGELFF
CDR3 DNA: TGTGCCAGCACCCCTCCGGGACAGGGCACCGGGGAGCTGTTTTTT
V gene: TRBV28
J gene: TRBJ2-2
D gene: TRBD1
clone size: once